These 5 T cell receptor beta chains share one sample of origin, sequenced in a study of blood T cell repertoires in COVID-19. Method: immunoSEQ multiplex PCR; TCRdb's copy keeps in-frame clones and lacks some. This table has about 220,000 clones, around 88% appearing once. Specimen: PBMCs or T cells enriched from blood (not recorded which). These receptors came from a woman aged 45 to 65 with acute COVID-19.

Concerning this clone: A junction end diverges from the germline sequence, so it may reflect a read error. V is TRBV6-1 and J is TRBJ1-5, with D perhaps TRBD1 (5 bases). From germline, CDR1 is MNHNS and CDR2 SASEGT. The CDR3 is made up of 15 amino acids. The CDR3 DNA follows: TGTGCCAGCAGGGAAGTCAGGGATGGCAATCAGCCCCAGCATTTT. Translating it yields CASREVRDGNQPQHF.

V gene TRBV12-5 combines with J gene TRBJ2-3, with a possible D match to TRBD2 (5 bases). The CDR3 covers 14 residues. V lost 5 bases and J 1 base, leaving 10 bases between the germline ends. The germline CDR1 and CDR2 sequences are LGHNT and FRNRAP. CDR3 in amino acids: CASGPGLGTDTQYF. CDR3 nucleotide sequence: TGTGCTAGTGGTCCAGGACTCGGCACAGATACGCAGTATTTT.

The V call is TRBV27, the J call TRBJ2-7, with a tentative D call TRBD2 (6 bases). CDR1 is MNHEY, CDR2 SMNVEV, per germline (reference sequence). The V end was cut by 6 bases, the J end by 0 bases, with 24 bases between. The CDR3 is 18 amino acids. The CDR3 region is CASRTLAPSPPSSYEQYF. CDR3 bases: TGTGCCAGCAGGACCCTAGCGCCTTCGCCCCCCAGCTCCTACGAGCAGTACTTC.

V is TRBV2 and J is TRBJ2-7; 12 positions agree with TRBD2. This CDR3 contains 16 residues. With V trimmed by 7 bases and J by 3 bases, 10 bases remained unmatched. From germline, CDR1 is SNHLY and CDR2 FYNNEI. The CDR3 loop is CASTGTALAGGYEQYF. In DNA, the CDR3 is TGTGCCAGCACAGGGACAGCACTAGCGGGGGGCTACGAGCAGTACTTC.

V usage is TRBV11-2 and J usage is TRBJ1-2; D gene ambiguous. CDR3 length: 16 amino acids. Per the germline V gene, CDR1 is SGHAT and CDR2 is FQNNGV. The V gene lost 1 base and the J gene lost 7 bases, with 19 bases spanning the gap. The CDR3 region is CASSLGPGSLTFGYTF. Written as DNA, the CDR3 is TGTGCCAGCAGCTTAGGCCCCGGGTCCTTAACTTTTGGCTACACCTTC.